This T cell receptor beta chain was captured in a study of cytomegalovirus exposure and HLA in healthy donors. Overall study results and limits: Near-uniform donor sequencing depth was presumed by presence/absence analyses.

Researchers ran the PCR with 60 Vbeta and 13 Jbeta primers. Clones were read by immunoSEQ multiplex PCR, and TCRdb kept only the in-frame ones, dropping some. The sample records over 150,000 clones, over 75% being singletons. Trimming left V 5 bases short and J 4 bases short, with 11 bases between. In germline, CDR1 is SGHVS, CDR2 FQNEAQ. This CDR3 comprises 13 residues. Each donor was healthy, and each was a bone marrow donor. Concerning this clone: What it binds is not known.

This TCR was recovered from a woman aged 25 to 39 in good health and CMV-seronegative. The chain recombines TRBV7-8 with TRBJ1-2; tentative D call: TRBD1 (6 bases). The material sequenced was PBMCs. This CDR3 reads CASSVTGFYGYTF. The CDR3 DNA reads TGTGCCAGCAGCGTGACAGGATTCTATGGCTACACCTTC.